This T cell receptor (beta chain) was recorded in a study of CD8+CD57+ T cells in acquired aplastic anemia. The CDR3 sequence is 13 residues long. Study results and caveats: Patients and controls were found to share twenty-nine CD8+ CDR3 sequences.

The use of genomic DNA as template underpinned the TCR beta VDJ and CDR3 profiling. In TCRdb, the reads were re-called with MiXCR into one record per CDR3 protein. Counted here are 180,000 or so distinct CDR3 sequences, under 55% occurring once; the ten biggest clones make up under 3.5%. Points on this clonotype: What it binds is not known. A much larger clone lies a single base off, so this may be a read error.

The V call is TRBV12-3 or TRBV12-4, the J call TRBJ1-2, with 7 bases lining up with TRBD1. This clonotype originated in a human donor in good health. The sequenced material came from sorted CD4+, CD8+, or CD8+CD57+ T cells (not recorded which) from PBMCs. The CDR3 sequence: CVSSRDRESGYTF. The CDR3 DNA reads TGTGTCAGCAGTCGCGACAGGGAGAGTGGCTACACCTTC.